These 29 T cell receptor beta chains originate from one sample sequenced in a study of shared clonotypes between healthy human individuals. Terminally differentiated effector memory CD45RA+ cells were excluded by CCR7 positive selection of CD45RO-negative cells. Assay used: immunoSEQ multiplex PCR; TCRdb lists only in-frame clones, some missing. The data hold about 2 million clones, with about 95% observed a single time. The sequenced sample was naive CD8+ T cells sorted from blood. These receptors all come from a man aged 18-30 years in good health.

The rearrangement joins TRBV27 to TRBJ1-1; 9 bases are shared with TRBD1. The J segment lost 8 bases and the V segment lost 3 bases, leaving 7 bases of the junction unmatched. Germline CDR1 MNHEY, CDR2 SMNVEV (reference sequence). The CDR3 has 14 amino acids. The CDR3 sequence: CASSFAGTGREAFF. DNA for the CDR3: TGTGCCAGCAGTTTCGCCGGGACAGGGAGAGAAGCTTTCTTT.

The chain couples TRBV7-9 to TRBJ2-5, with a possible D match to TRBD2 (5 bases). V lost 4 bases and J lost 5, with 17 bases in between. The CDR3 loop spans 15 amino acids. CDR1 is SEHNR and CDR2 is FQNEAQ in the germline V gene (reference sequence). The CDR3 nucleotides are TGTGCCAGCAGCTCCCTCCTAATTTGGGAGGAGACCCAGTACTTC. Its translation is CASSSLLIWEETQYF.

This sequence joins TRBV5-1 and TRBJ1-5; D is uncertain. The CDR3 length is 14 residues. Germline assignment: CDR1 SGHRS and CDR2 YFSETQ. Trimming removed 0 bases at V and 6 bases at J, with 10 bases between. CDR3 residues: CASSLEGGFQPQHF. CDR3 DNA sequence: TGCGCCAGCAGCTTGGAGGGAGGGTTTCAGCCCCAGCATTTT.

This chain links TRBV28 with TRBJ1-4; maybe TRBD1 (6 bases). Germline V gives CDR1 MDHEN, CDR2 SYDVKM. The CDR3 has 15 amino acids. The V end was cut by 5 bases, the J end by 3 bases, with 13 bases between. CDR3 residues: CASSPFRGPNEKLFF. The CDR3 DNA is TGTGCCAGCAGTCCCTTTCGGGGGCCTAATGAAAAACTGTTTTTT.

The J gene is TRBJ2-7, the V gene TRBV7-2, with 10 nucleotides matching TRBD2. Looked up from germline, CDR1 is SGHTA and CDR2 is FQGNSA. The CDR3 runs to 16 residues. V lost 0 bases to trimming and J lost 2 bases; unmatched junction nucleotides: 4. CDR3 DNA: TGTGCCAGCAGCTTAGCGAAACTAGCGGGGACCTACGAGCAGTACTTC. It encodes CASSLAKLAGTYEQYF.

The chain joins TRBV13 to TRBJ1-1; 8 nucleotides line up with TRBD1. CDR1 is PRHDT, CDR2 FYEKMQ, per germline (reference sequence). V lost 5 bases, J lost 3 bases, and 5 bases stayed unmatched. The CDR3 extends over 14 amino acids. The CDR3 DNA follows: TGTGCCAGCAGCCTGGGACAGGTGGACACTGAAGCTTTCTTT. It translates to CASSLGQVDTEAFF.

The CDR3 bases are TGTGCCAGCAGCGGCCGGGACCCCGCTAACTATGGCTACACCTTC. It encodes CASSGRDPANYGYTF. The chain links TRBV9 to TRBJ1-2; possibly TRBD1 for D (5 bases). Germline values: CDR1 SGDLS, CDR2 YYNGEE. V lost 3 bases and J lost 0, with 12 bases in between. This CDR3 is 15 amino acids long.

The rearrangement uses TRBV27 and TRBJ1-3; possibly TRBD1 for D (5 bases). The V and J ends lost 5 bases and 0 bases respectively, with 8 bases between them. Germline CDR1 reads MNHEY; CDR2 reads SMNVEV (reference sequence). CDR3 size: 14 residues. The DNA for the CDR3 is TGTGCCAGCAGTATCGGGGGCTCTGGAAACACCATATATTTT. It codes for CASSIGGSGNTIYF.

V usage is TRBV28 and J usage is TRBJ2-7; 7 bases map to TRBD2. Trimming at V came to 6 bases and at J to 4 bases, leaving 9 bases not matched to a gene. The CDR3 has 14 amino acids. Germline assignment: CDR1 MDHEN and CDR2 SYDVKM. The CDR3 DNA reads TGTGCCAGCAGGGGACTATTCTCGTCTTACGAGCAGTACTTC. Encoded protein: CASRGLFSSYEQYF.

This CDR3 reads CAVTGNSYEQYF. In DNA form, the CDR3 reads TGTGCCGTCACAGGGAACTCCTACGAGCAGTACTTC. The chain recombines TRBV7-9 with TRBJ2-7; D possibly corresponds to TRBD1 (6 bases). Trimming shortened V by 11 bases and J by 0 bases, and 11 bases separated the two germline ends. This CDR3 is built from 12 residues. Germline V gene data show CDR1 as SEHNR and CDR2 as FQNEAQ (reference sequence).

The chain employs TRBV7-9 and TRBJ2-7; TRBD1 is a possible D gene (5 bases). This CDR3 contains 11 residues. Looked up from germline, CDR1 is SEHNR and CDR2 is FQNEAQ (reference sequence). Trimming removed 7 bases at V and 6 bases at J, with 10 bases between. In DNA, the CDR3 is TGTGCCAGCACCCGTCAGGGCGAGCAGTACTTC. Residues: CASTRQGEQYF.

This clone was recorded only once. This rearrangement joins TRBV13 to TRBJ1-3; D remains unclear. Looked up from germline, CDR1 is PRHDT and CDR2 is FYEKMQ (reference sequence). V was trimmed by 3 bases and J by 6 bases, leaving 12 bases between them. The CDR3 is 14 amino acids. The CDR3 nucleotides read TGTGCCAGCAGCTTTTACCAGGATGAAAACACCATATATTTT. Translating it yields CASSFYQDENTIYF.

The CDR3: CASSEQGSWETQYF. The CDR3 bases are TGCGCCAGCAGTGAACAGGGGTCGTGGGAGACCCAGTACTTC. The J gene is TRBJ2-5, the V gene TRBV10-1; TRBD1 aligns across 7 bases. The CDR3 has 14 residues. The V gene's germline CDR1 is WNHNN and CDR2 SYGVQD (reference sequence). Trimming at V came to 3 bases and at J to 5 bases, leaving 6 bases not matched to a gene.

This sequence joins TRBV5-1 and TRBJ1-6, with 9 bases lining up with TRBD1. Trimming cost V 4 bases and J 7 bases; bases outside gene matches: 3. CDR3 length: 14 residues. In germline, CDR1 is SGHRS, CDR2 YFSETQ. The DNA for the CDR3 is TGCGCCAGCAGCCCTGGGACAGGGAATTCACCCCTCCACTTT. Translating it yields CASSPGTGNSPLHF.

The chain has TRBV15 and TRBJ1-1, with D unclear. Trimming took 3 bases from V and 1 from J, leaving 6 bases between them. The CDR3 covers 13 residues. CDR1 is LNHNV, CDR2 YYDKDF, per germline (reference sequence). The CDR3 reads CATSSVPNTEAFF. For the CDR3, the DNA is TGTGCCACCAGCAGCGTCCCGAACACTGAAGCTTTCTTT.

This clone showed up just once. The junction and the germline gene differ at one end; a read error may be behind it. The rearrangement links TRBV7-8 to TRBJ2-7; 11 bases map to TRBD1. The length of the CDR3 is 17 residues. The germline gives CDR1 SGHVS, CDR2 FQNEAQ. The CDR3 is CASSPRDRGTYEQYLVF. The CDR3 DNA reads as TGTGCCAGCAGCCCCCGGGACAGGGGGACCTACGAGCAGTACTTGGTATTC.

The J gene is TRBJ2-7, the V gene TRBV7-9, with D unresolved. The V gene lost 5 bases and the J gene lost 4 bases, with 12 bases spanning the gap. From germline, CDR1 is SEHNR and CDR2 FQNEAQ (reference sequence). CDR3 length equals 13 residues. CDR3 DNA: TGTGCCAGCAGCCACCTGATCTTTTACGAGCAGTACTTC. It yields the protein CASSHLIFYEQYF.

V gene TRBV7-9 combines with J gene TRBJ2-2; a weak D match, TRBD2 (5 bases). The CDR3 is 16 residues long. The ends were cut back, 5 bases at V and 8 bases at J, with 21 bases in the middle. The germline CDR1 and CDR2 sequences are SEHNR and FQNEAQ (reference sequence). The CDR3 region is CASSTRTGRPGGELFF. CDR3 DNA sequence: TGTGCCAGCAGCACTAGGACCGGACGCCCGGGAGGGGAGCTGTTTTTT.

The chain carries TRBV28 and TRBJ1-6; D not certain. Germline-derived CDR1 and CDR2 are MDHEN and SYDVKM. The CDR3 is made up of 14 amino acids. The V and J ends lost 8 bases and 7 bases respectively, with 15 bases between them. CDR3 bases: TGTGCCAGCGCCCCCGGGGTGGAGAATTCACCCCTCCACTTT. Protein product: CASAPGVENSPLHF.

The chain uses TRBV28 and TRBJ1-1, with 7 bases fitting TRBD1. CDR1 and CDR2 from the germline V gene are MDHEN and SYDVKM. This CDR3 has 17 amino acids. With 3 bases clipped from V and 4 bases from J, the junction kept 14 bases outside the gene matches. The DNA of the CDR3 is TGTGCCAGCAGTTTCTCCGGGACAGTTAAGATTGGCACTGAAGCTTTCTTT. Protein: CASSFSGTVKIGTEAFF.

This chain links TRBV4-3 with TRBJ1-6; unclear D gene. V was shortened by 0 bases and J by 5 bases, with 14 bases between the two germline ends. The CDR3 spans 17 residues. From germline, CDR1 is LGHNA and CDR2 YSLEER. CDR3 sequence (DNA): TGCGCCAGCAGCCAAGATCAGGTGGCAGATAATAATTCACCCCTCCACTTT. Translated, it gives CASSQDQVADNNSPLHF.

The chain uses TRBV6-1 and TRBJ2-7; TRBD1 is a possible D gene (6 bases). The length of the CDR3 is 13 residues. Germline V CDR1 and CDR2: MNHNS, SASEGT. V gave up 10 bases and J gave up 1 base, with 14 bases separating them. The CDR3 region has the DNA TGTGCCACCTACGGGACACCTTCCTACGAGCAGTACTTC. Translation: CATYGTPSYEQYF.

V gene TRBV27 combines with J gene TRBJ1-4; D gene ambiguous. The CDR3 length is 14 residues. The V and J ends lost 3 bases and 5 bases respectively, with 10 bases between them. CDR1 is MNHEY, CDR2 SMNVEV, per germline (reference sequence). CDR3 nucleotides: TGTGCCAGCAGTTTGAACAGCCTCAATGAAAAACTGTTTTTT. This encodes CASSLNSLNEKLFF.

On this clone: The sample holds other DNA sequences that translate to the same CDR3. DNA for the CDR3: TGTGCCAGCGGACCGGGACAGGGCTACGAGCAGTACTTC. Translated: CASGPGQGYEQYF. The chain is built from TRBV19 and TRBJ2-7; 9 bases are a match to TRBD1. The V and J ends lost 9 bases and 3 bases, in that order; junction bases with no gene match: 6. The CDR3 sequence is 13 residues long. Germline V lookup: CDR1 LNHDA, CDR2 SQIVND (reference sequence).

CDR3 sequence (DNA): TGTGCCAGCAGTCCCAGGACAGGATCCTTTTCACCCCTCCACTTT. This sequence encodes CASSPRTGSFSPLHF. This chain joins TRBV27 and TRBJ1-6, with TRBD1 matching 7 bases. Germline-derived CDR1 and CDR2 are MNHEY and SMNVEV (reference sequence). The CDR3 extends over 15 amino acids. The V segment lost 5 bases and the J segment 9 bases; nucleotides outside the gene matches: 10.

The V and J genes are TRBV9 and TRBJ1-2, with TRBD1 matching 9 bases. CDR1 is SGDLS, CDR2 YYNGEE, per germline. Trimming cost V 4 bases and J 6 bases; bases outside gene matches: 13. The CDR3 sequence is 16 residues long. The CDR3, as DNA: TGTGCCAGCAGCAGAGCCCAATCCGGGACAGGGAATGGCTACACCTTC. As protein: CASSRAQSGTGNGYTF.

The gene calls are TRBV4-1 and TRBJ1-1; 11 bases are a match to TRBD1. Germline values: CDR1 MGHRA, CDR2 YSYEKL. V trimming: 4 bases; J trimming: 4 bases; junction bases outside the gene matches: 8. This CDR3 has 16 residues. CDR3: CASSLLPGQGGTEAFF. CDR3 nucleotides: TGCGCCAGCAGCCTACTCCCGGGACAGGGGGGCACTGAAGCTTTCTTT.

This clone was picked up one time. The chain joins TRBV21-1 to TRBJ2-7; TRBD2, the table's D call, lacks a check against the DNA. TRBV21-1 counts as a pseudogene. CDR3 length: 14 amino acids. CDR3 protein: CASFFSLSSYEQYF. CDR3 nucleotide sequence: TGTGCCAGCTTCTTTAGCCTTTCTTCCTACGAGCAGTACTTC.

About this clone: The same CDR3 can be traced to other DNA sequences in this sample. The chain is built from TRBV6-1 and TRBJ2-5; D possibly matches TRBD1 or TRBD2 (5 bases each). Per germline, CDR1 MNHNS and CDR2 SASEGT. V lost 1 base, J lost 5 bases, and 14 bases lay in between. The CDR3 extends over 15 amino acids. CDR3 coding DNA: TGTGCCAGCAGTGAAGGGCAGGGAAGAGGGGAGACCCAGTACTTC. Amino acids: CASSEGQGRGETQYF.